This is a list of T cell receptor beta chains from one sample in a study of Tregs in tolerant kidney transplant recipients. Repertoires were generated with immunoSEQ multiplex PCR, while TCRdb's copy carries only in-frame clones and drops some. The sample records over 60,000 clones, approximately 98% being singletons. This sample comprised CD4+ T cells from blood, obtained before the transplant. The receptors were gathered from a human donor who received a combined kidney and bone marrow transplant. The CDR3 runs from the conserved cysteine through the conserved F or W. The D gene is left open where the match is weak. Only part of the rows carry a size: once, few, many, or a class if the clone is expanded.

. | TRBJ1-4 | TRBV4-3 | . | TGCGCCAGCAGCCAAGACGTGGCAGGAAAACGTTTTATTGCAACTAATGAAAAACTGTTTTTT | CASSQDVAGKRFIATNEKLFF
. | TRBJ1-3 | TRBV4-2 | . | TGTGCCAGCAGCCAACCTTTGCGAGGGCCTGGAAACACCATATATTTT | CASSQPLRGPGNTIYF
. | TRBJ1-2 | TRBV2 | TRBD1 | TGTGCCAGCAGCCCAGGGGGCACACGCCGGGGCTACACCTTC | CASSPGGTRRGYTF
. | TRBJ1-2 | TRBV5-4 | TRBD1 | TGTGCCAGCAGCTCGAGGACAGGAGGATTATATGGCTACACCTTC | CASSSRTGGLYGYTF
. | TRBJ1-1 | TRBV4-1 | TRBD1 | TGCGCCAGCAGCCGGACAGGGACACAAGGCACTGAAGCTTTCTTT | CASSRTGTQGTEAFF
. | TRBJ1-1 | TRBV30 | . | TGTGCCTGTCTCCCCACATTTGAAGCTTTCTTT | CACLPTFEAFF
. | TRBJ2-1 | TRBV4-1 | TRBD2 | TGCGCCAGCAGCCAAGATCCCGGGCAGCGGGGGTGGAATGAGCAGTTCTTC | CASSQDPGQRGWNEQFF
. | TRBJ2-7 | TRBV7-9 | TRBD2 | TGTGCCAGCAGCCTCTGGACTAGCGGGAGTCAGGGCGAGCAGTACTTC | CASSLWTSGSQGEQYF
. | TRBJ2-3 | TRBV7-3 | TRBD2 | TGTGCCAGCAGCTTTGGTGGCGGGGGGGCCGGGGGCTCAGCAGATACGCAGTATTTT | CASSFGGGGAGGSADTQYF
. | TRBJ2-1 | TRBV11-2 | TRBD1 | TGTGCCAGCAGCCCGAGGACAGGGGTGGGCAATGAGCAGTTCTTC | CASSPRTGVGNEQFF
. | TRBJ2-1 | TRBV7-3 | TRBD2 | TGTGCCAGCAGCCCCAACCCCCTAGGGACTAGCGGGGGGGCTGAGCAGTTCTTC | CASSPNPLGTSGGAEQFF
. | TRBJ1-2 | TRBV15 | . | TGTGCCACCAGCCGCAGGGGCTCCAGCGGTGGCTACACCTTC | CATSRRGSSGGYTF
. | TRBJ1-1 | TRBV7-5 | . | TGTGTCAGACTGGAGGTCGGCGGCACTGAAGCTTTCTTT | CVRLEVGGTEAFF
. | TRBJ2-3 | TRBV5-1 | TRBD2 | TGCGCCAGCAGCTGGGCCGGGACTAGCTTCTCTAGCACAGATACGCAGTATTTT | CASSWAGTSFSSTDTQYF
. | TRBJ2-7 | TRBV27 | . | TGTGCCAGCAGTTTCGGGGGTAGCGGTTCCCCCTACGAGCAGTACTTC | CASSFGGSGSPYEQYF
. | TRBJ2-6 | TRBV5-6 | TRBD1 | TGTGCCAGCAGTTCTGGACAGGGGGCGCGCGGGGCCAACGTCCTGACTTTC | CASSSGQGARGANVLTF
. | TRBJ2-1 | TRBV14 | . | TGTGCCAGCAGCCAAGAGCTGGCATATTACTACAATGAGCAGTTCTTC | CASSQELAYYYNEQFF
. | TRBJ2-7 | TRBV7-2 | TRBD2 | TGTGCCAGCAGCCAAGACAGGTGGACTAGCGGGACCGAGCAGTACTTC | CASSQDRWTSGTEQYF
. | TRBJ2-5 | TRBV10-3 | . | TGTGCCATCAGCAAACAGGGTCCCCAAGAGACCCAGTACTTC | CAISKQGPQETQYF
. | TRBJ2-3 | TRBV7-9 | . | TGTGCCAGCAGCTTCGAAGGCGCAGGGTGGGCAGATACGCAGTATTTT | CASSFEGAGWADTQYF
. | TRBJ1-1 | TRBV2 | . | TGTGCCAGCACCCGGAGTGGGGGGACTGAAGCTTTCTTT | CASTRSGGTEAFF
. | TRBJ2-1 | TRBV10-3 | . | TGTGCCATCAGTGAGGTAGACAATGAGCAGTTCTTC | CAISEVDNEQFF
. | TRBJ2-5 | TRBV5-8 | . | TGTGCCAGCAGCGAACTAAGGGAGACCCAGTACTTC | CASSELRETQYF
. | TRBJ2-1 | TRBV15 | . | TGTGCCACCAGCAGAGGACAGGTCGGTAATGAGCAGTTCTTC | CATSRGQVGNEQFF
. | TRBJ1-2 | TRBV28 | TRBD1 | TGTGCCAGCAGTTTCCTCCGACAGGGAGGATCTGGCTACACCTTC | CASSFLRQGGSGYTF
once | TRBJ1-2 | TRBV6-1 | . | TGTGCCAGCACGGGGAACCGTAACTATGGCTACACCTTC | CASTGNRNYGYTF
once | TRBJ1-6 | TRBV4-1 | TRBD1 | TGCGCCAGCAGCCGACAAACAGGGGGGCATTCACCCCTCCACTTT | CASSRQTGGHSPLHF
. | TRBJ2-2 | TRBV9 | TRBD2 | TGTGCCAGCAGCGTAGATCATAGTGAGGGGCTAGCGGGACCCGGGGAGCTGTTTTTT | CASSVDHSEGLAGPGELFF
once | TRBJ1-1 | TRBV11-3 | . | TGTGCCAGCAGCCCGGGGTTGACTGAAGCTTTCTTT | CASSPGLTEAFF
. | TRBJ2-3 | TRBV6-4 | TRBD2 | TGTGCCAGCAGTGACTCGGGGCTAGCGGCTATACGGTATTTT | CASSDSGLAAIRYF
. | TRBJ2-7 | TRBV5-1 | TRBD1 | TGCGCCAGCAGCTTGTCGACAGGGGCAGGATACGAGCAGTACTTC | CASSLSTGAGYEQYF
few | TRBJ2-5 | TRBV5-1 | . | TGCGCCAGCAGCTCCGGGATTACTTCCGAGGGAGAGACCCAGTACTTC | CASSSGITSEGETQYF
. | TRBJ2-4 | TRBV23-1 | . | TGCGCCAGCAGTCATGGCTGGAGTCTTCAGTACTTC | CASSHGWSLQYF
once | TRBJ1-6 | TRBV6-5 | TRBD1 | TGTGCCAGCAGAATAGCCGGGACAGGAAATTCACCCCTCCACTTT | CASRIAGTGNSPLHF
. | TRBJ2-3 | TRBV7-3 | . | TGTGCCAGCAGTAGGGAGCGGGTAGATACGCAGTATTTT | CASSRERVDTQYF
. | TRBJ2-3 | TRBV29-1 | . | TGCAGCGTTGATCGGGGATCGGGCACAGATACGCAGTATTTT | CSVDRGSGTDTQYF
. | TRBJ1-2 | TRBV7-6 | TRBD1 | TGTGCCAGCAGCCCAGGGACAGGGATCTATGGCTACACCTTC | CASSPGTGIYGYTF
. | TRBJ2-2 | TRBV11-3 | . | TGTGCCAGCAGCTCGAAACAGCACGGGGAGCTGTTTTTT | CASSSKQHGELFF
. | TRBJ1-2 | TRBV5-1 | . | TGCGCCAGCAGCGGGGGACTACCCAATATGTTCGGCTACACCTTC | CASSGGLPNMFGYTF
. | TRBJ2-1 | TRBV19 | . | TGTGCCAGTACCGGAGCGTCTGGAGGGTACAATGAGCAGTTCTTC | CASTGASGGYNEQFF
. | TRBJ2-1 | TRBV15 | . | TGTGCCACCAGCAGAGGCCGGCAGGCCAATGAGCAGTTCTTC | CATSRGRQANEQFF
once | TRBJ2-3 | TRBV2 | . | TGTGCCAGCAGTGTATGGCAAGGGGATATGAATACGCAGTATTTT | CASSVWQGDMNTQYF
. | TRBJ2-7 | TRBV2 | . | TGTGCCAGCAGTGAAGCGTTAAGACGGGGCGAGCAGTACTTC | CASSEALRRGEQYF
. | TRBJ2-7 | TRBV7-3 | TRBD1 | TGTGCCAGCAGCTTAACGGGACAGGGTTACTACGAGCAGTACTTC | CASSLTGQGYYEQYF